These 16 T cell receptor beta chains share one sample of origin, sequenced in a study of blood T cells in healthy people across ages. With a J-beta primer mix and a sample-barcoded 5' primer, a second PCR ran about 7 to 12 cycles. TCRdb called the 5' RACE reads again in MiXCR, with one record for every CDR3 protein. The data hold fewer than 2 million distinct CDR3 sequences, with around 40% observed a single time. Sequencing used blood. These receptor sequences come from a human donor in good health.

The chain recombines TRBV15 with TRBJ2-3; D is ambiguous. V lost 1 base to trimming and J lost 2 bases, with 7 bases between them. The CDR3 covers 14 residues. Germline values: CDR1 LNHNV, CDR2 YYDKDF (reference sequence). The CDR3 nucleotides read TGTGCCACCAGCAGAGGCTGGAACACAGATACGCAGTATTTT. This sequence encodes CATSRGWNTDTQYF. The entire variable domain, with the rest obtained from reference TRBV15 and TRBJ2-3, is as follows: DAMVIQNPRYQVTQFGKPVTLSCSQTLNHNVMYWYQQKSSQAPKLLFHYYDKDFNNEADTPDNFQSRRPNTSFCFLDIRSPGLGDTAMYLCATSRGWNTDTQYFGPGTRLTVL.

This clonotype turned up a few times. The rearrangement uses TRBV7-8 and TRBJ1-2; 10 bases line up with TRBD1. The CDR3 consists of 15 residues. Germline trimming cut 5 bases from V and 6 bases from J; bases unmatched to any gene: 9. CDR1 and CDR2 from the germline V gene are SGHVS and FQNEAQ. CDR3 nucleotides: TGTGCCAGCAGCCCCGGGACAGGGGTTTCGAATGGCTACACCTTC. Its translation: CASSPGTGVSNGYTF.

This clonotype has a single count. This chain uses TRBV3-1 with TRBJ2-4; 8 nucleotides match TRBD1. The J call may be incorrect, as the DNA end agrees better with TRBJ2-5. This CDR3 region has 16 residues. The germline gives CDR1 LGHDT, CDR2 YNNKEL (reference sequence). CDR3 region: CASSHTNSQGEETQYF. Written as DNA, the CDR3 is TGTGCCAGCAGCCATACTAACTCACAGGGGGAAGAGACCCAGTACTTC.

This sequence joins TRBV28 and TRBJ1-2; 12 bases fit TRBD1. Germline trimming cut 10 bases from V and 5 bases from J; bases unmatched to any gene: 14. Germline loops: CDR1 MDHEN, CDR2 SYDVKM. The CDR3 covers 16 residues. CDR3 amino acids: CATPNPGTGGGYGYTF. In DNA, the CDR3 is TGTGCCACCCCCAACCCCGGGACAGGGGGCGGTTATGGCTACACCTTC.

The V and J genes are TRBV12-3 or TRBV12-4 and TRBJ2-1; 11 nucleotides agree with TRBD2. CDR3 size: 16 residues. Trimming cost V 6 bases and J 5 bases; bases outside gene matches: 9. The CDR3 region is CASRLAGGGSHNEQFF. The CDR3 nucleotides read TGTGCCAGCAGGCTAGCGGGGGGAGGGTCCCACAATGAGCAGTTCTTC.

This clonotype has just a few counts. A much larger clone differs by one base, so this may be a read error. The chain recombines TRBV29-1 with TRBJ2-3, with no clear D. From germline, CDR1 is SQVTM and CDR2 ANQGSEA. The CDR3 spans 10 residues. Here the CDR3 reads CSAGTDAQYF. CDR3 DNA: TGCAGCGCCGGCACAGATGCGCAGTATTTT.

CDR3 sequence reads: CASGPTYNEQFF. Written as DNA, the CDR3 is TGTGCCAGCGGACCTACCTACAATGAGCAGTTCTTC. V is TRBV6-2 or TRBV6-3 and J is TRBJ2-1; D is undetermined. The germline V gene has CDR1 MNHEY and CDR2 SVGEGT. Between the trimmed V and J ends, which lost 8 bases and 2 bases, there was a span of 7 bases. The CDR3 covers 12 residues.

This clonotype was found many times. The chain couples TRBV28 to TRBJ1-5; tentative D call: TRBD1 (5 bases). V was shortened by 5 bases and J by 9 bases, with 11 bases between the two germline ends. Germline V gene lookup returns CDR1 MDHEN and CDR2 SYDVKM. This CDR3 has 12 residues. The DNA of the CDR3 is TGTGCCAGCAGTGGACTTAGGGGGCCCCAGCATTTT. Protein sequence: CASSGLRGPQHF. The whole variable domain, filled in from reference TRBV28 and TRBJ1-5, reads DVKVTQSSRYLVKRTGEKVFLECVQDMDHENMFWYRQDPGLGLRLIYFSYDVKMKEKGDIPEGYSVSREKKERFSLILESASTNQTSMYLCASSGLRGPQHFGDGTRLSIL.

Regarding this clonotype: The final CDR3 position lacks the conserved phenylalanine or tryptophan, pointing to a likely read error. CDR3 nucleotide sequence: TGCAGTGCTAGCTTCATACAGCGAAACTATGGCTACACCTGC. Protein: CSASFIQRNYGYTC. The chain employs TRBV20-1 and TRBJ1-2; D gene uncertain. CDR3 length: 14 amino acids. Between the trimmed V and J ends, which lost 3 bases and 2 bases, there was a span of 13 bases. Germline lookup yields CDR1 DFQATT and CDR2 SNEGSKA (reference sequence).

This clonotype was detected a few times. This chain uses TRBV20-1 with TRBJ2-5; 10 bases agree with TRBD1. J gave up 7 bases and V 5 bases, and 7 bases lay outside the gene matches. The CDR3 runs to 13 residues. Germline V gives CDR1 DFQATT, CDR2 SNEGSKA (reference sequence). The CDR3 nucleotides are TGCAGTGCTCGACAGGGGGCGCTGGGGACCCAGTACTTC. Translating gives CSARQGALGTQYF.

The chain couples TRBV29-1 to TRBJ1-2; a possible D gene is TRBD1 (5 bases). Deletions cut 0 bases from V and 0 bases from J, with 11 bases between. Germline V gives CDR1 SQVTM, CDR2 ANQGSEA. This CDR3 region has 15 residues. CDR3 residues: CSVEDQAGPNYGYTF. In nucleotides, the CDR3 is TGCAGCGTTGAAGATCAGGCAGGGCCTAACTATGGCTACACCTTC.

V gene TRBV20-1 combines with J gene TRBJ1-1; possibly TRBD1 for D (6 bases). Trimming took off 6 bases at V and 5 bases at J, with 22 bases between the two ends. Germline lookup yields CDR1 DFQATT and CDR2 SNEGSKA (reference sequence). The CDR3 runs 15 residues. The CDR3 sequence: CSAIPTNRGWTEAFF. The CDR3, as DNA: TGCAGTGCCATACCGACCAATAGGGGGTGGACTGAAGCTTTCTTT.

V usage is TRBV3-1 and J usage is TRBJ2-1, with TRBD1 identical over 11 bases. In germline, CDR1 is LGHDT, CDR2 YNNKEL (reference sequence). The CDR3 totals 15 residues. V lost 3 bases to trimming and J lost 9 bases; unmatched junction nucleotides: 7. In DNA, the CDR3 is TGTGCCAGCAGCCAGCCGGGACAGGGGGTCGGTGAGCAGTTCTTC. This sequence encodes CASSQPGQGVGEQFF.

The gene calls are TRBV20-1 and TRBJ2-1; TRBD2 aligns across 7 bases. J was trimmed by 4 bases and V by 1 base; bases with no gene match: 4. Germline-derived CDR1 and CDR2 are DFQATT and SNEGSKA (reference sequence). The length of the CDR3 is 14 residues. Here the CDR3 DNA reads TGCAGTGCTAGAGGGGGACTACCATACAATGAGCAGTTCTTC. This encodes CSARGGLPYNEQFF.

The chain carries TRBV29-1 and TRBJ2-1; 7 nucleotides align to TRBD2. V dropped 4 bases and J dropped 9; count of bases not matched to a gene: 12. Germline loops: CDR1 SQVTM, CDR2 ANQGSEA. The CDR3 contains 14 residues. CDR3 nucleotide sequence: TGCAGCGTTGCCTCTCTTCAACTAGCGTTTGAGCAGTTCTTC. Protein sequence: CSVASLQLAFEQFF.

The J gene is TRBJ1-4, the V gene TRBV20-1; D call uncertain. Germline lookup yields CDR1 DFQATT and CDR2 SNEGSKA (reference sequence). The CDR3 totals 11 residues. Trimming took 5 bases from V and 5 from J, leaving 6 bases between them. The CDR3 sequence is CSAGGNEKLFF. The DNA of the CDR3 is TGCAGTGCTGGAGGAAATGAAAAACTGTTTTTT.